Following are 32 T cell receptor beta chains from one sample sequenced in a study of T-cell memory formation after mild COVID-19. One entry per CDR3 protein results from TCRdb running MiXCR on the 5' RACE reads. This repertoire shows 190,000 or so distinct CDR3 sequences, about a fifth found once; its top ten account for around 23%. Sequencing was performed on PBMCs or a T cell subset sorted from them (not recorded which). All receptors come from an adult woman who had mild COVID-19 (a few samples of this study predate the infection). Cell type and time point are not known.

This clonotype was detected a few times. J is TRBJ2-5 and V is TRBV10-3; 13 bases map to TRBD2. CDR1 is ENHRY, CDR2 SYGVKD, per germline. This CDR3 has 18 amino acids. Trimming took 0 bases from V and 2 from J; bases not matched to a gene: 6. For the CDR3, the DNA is TGTGCCATCAGTGAGTCCGGGACTAGCGGGGCGCTACAAGAGACCCAGTACTTC. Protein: CAISESGTSGALQETQYF.

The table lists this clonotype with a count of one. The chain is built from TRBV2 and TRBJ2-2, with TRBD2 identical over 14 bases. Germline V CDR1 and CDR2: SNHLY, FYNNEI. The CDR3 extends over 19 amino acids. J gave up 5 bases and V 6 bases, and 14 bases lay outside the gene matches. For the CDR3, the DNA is TGTGCCAGCAGCGGACAAGGGACTAGCGGGGGCCTGGGGACCGGGGAGCTGTTTTTT. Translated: CASSGQGTSGGLGTGELFF.

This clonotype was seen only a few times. The CDR3 spells CASMPGGMDEQFF. CDR3 sequence (DNA): TGTGCCAGCATGCCAGGGGGCATGGATGAGCAGTTCTTC. The chain recombines TRBV7-9 with TRBJ2-1; TRBD1 matches at 8 bases. From germline, CDR1 is SEHNR and CDR2 FQNEAQ (reference sequence). The CDR3 covers 13 residues. Trimming took 7 bases from V and 8 from J; bases not matched to a gene: 7.

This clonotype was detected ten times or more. CDR3 sequence reads: CASSDTGAPTFEQFF. CDR3 bases: TGTGCCAGCAGCGACACAGGGGCCCCGACGTTTGAGCAGTTCTTC. The J gene is TRBJ2-1, the V gene TRBV7-9; 7 bases agree with TRBD1. The germline V gene encodes CDR1 SEHNR and CDR2 FQNEAQ (reference sequence). V dropped 5 bases and J dropped 9; count of bases not matched to a gene: 13. This CDR3 region has 15 residues.

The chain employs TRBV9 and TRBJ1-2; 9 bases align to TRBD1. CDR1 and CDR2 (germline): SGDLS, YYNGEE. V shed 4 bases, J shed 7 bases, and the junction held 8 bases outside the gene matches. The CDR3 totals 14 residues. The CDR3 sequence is CASSLGTGPAGYTF. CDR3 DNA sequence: TGTGCCAGCAGCTTAGGGACAGGGCCAGCTGGCTACACCTTC. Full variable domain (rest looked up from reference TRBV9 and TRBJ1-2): DSGVTQTPKHLITATGQRVTLRCSPRSGDLSVYWYQQSLDQGLQFLIQYYNGEERAKGNILERFSAQQFPDLHSELNLSSLELGDSALYFCASSLGTGPAGYTFGSGTRLTVV.

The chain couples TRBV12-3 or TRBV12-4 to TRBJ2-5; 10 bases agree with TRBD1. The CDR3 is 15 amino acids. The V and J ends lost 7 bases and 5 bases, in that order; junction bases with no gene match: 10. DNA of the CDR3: TGTGCCAGCACGGAGACAGGGGGCGATAGGGAGACCCAGTACTTC. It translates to CASTETGGDRETQYF.

The CDR3 protein is CASSQDINRGNTEAFF. In DNA, the CDR3 is TGCGCCAGCAGCCAAGATATAAACAGGGGGAACACTGAAGCTTTCTTT. The chain uses TRBV4-1 and TRBJ1-1, with 7 bases identical to TRBD1. Trimming at V came to 0 bases and at J to 1 base, leaving 5 bases not matched to a gene. Germline CDR1 MGHRA, CDR2 YSYEKL. The CDR3 spans 16 residues.

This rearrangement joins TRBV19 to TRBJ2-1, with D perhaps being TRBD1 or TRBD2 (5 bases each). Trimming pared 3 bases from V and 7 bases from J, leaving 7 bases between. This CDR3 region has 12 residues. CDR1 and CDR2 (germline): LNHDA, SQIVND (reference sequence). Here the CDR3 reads CASSMRGNEQFF. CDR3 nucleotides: TGTGCCAGTAGTATGAGGGGTAATGAGCAGTTCTTC.

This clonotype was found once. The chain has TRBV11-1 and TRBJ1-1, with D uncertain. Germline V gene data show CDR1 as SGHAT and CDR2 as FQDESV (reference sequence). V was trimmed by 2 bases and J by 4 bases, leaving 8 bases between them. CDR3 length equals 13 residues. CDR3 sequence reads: CASSLKVFTEAFF. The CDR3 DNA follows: TGTGCCAGCAGCTTAAAGGTTTTCACTGAAGCTTTCTTT.

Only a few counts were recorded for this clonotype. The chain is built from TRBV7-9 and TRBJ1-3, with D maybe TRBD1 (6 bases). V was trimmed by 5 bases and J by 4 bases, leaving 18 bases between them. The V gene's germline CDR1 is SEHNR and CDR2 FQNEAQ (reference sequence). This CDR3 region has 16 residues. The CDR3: CASSPRGAGSGNTIYF. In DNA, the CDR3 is TGTGCCAGCAGCCCAAGGGGGGCAGGTTCGGGAAACACCATATATTTT.

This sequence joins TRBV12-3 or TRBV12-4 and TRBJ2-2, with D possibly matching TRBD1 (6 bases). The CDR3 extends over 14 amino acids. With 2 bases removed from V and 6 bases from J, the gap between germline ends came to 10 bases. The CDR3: CASSLKQGAGELFF. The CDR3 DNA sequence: TGTGCCAGCAGTTTAAAACAGGGAGCCGGGGAGCTGTTTTTT.

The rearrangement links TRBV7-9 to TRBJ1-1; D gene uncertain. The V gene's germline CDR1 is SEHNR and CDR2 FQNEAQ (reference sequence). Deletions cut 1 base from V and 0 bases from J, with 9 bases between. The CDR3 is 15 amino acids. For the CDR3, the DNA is TGTGCCAGCAGCTTAGTCCCGGGCGTGAACACTGAAGCTTTCTTT. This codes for CASSLVPGVNTEAFF.

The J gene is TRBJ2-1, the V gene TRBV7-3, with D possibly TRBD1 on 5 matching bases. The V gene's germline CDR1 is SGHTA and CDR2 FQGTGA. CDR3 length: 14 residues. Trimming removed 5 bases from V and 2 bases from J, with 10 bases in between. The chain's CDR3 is CASSRTDTYNEQFF. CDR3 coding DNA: TGTGCCAGCAGCCGAACGGACACCTACAATGAGCAGTTCTTC.

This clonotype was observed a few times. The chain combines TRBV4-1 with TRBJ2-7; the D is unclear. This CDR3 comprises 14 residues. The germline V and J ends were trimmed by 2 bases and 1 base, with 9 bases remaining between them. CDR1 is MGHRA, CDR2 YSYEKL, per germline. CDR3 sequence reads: CASSQTRLSYEQYF. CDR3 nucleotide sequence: TGCGCCAGCAGCCAAACCAGGTTATCCTACGAGCAGTACTTC.

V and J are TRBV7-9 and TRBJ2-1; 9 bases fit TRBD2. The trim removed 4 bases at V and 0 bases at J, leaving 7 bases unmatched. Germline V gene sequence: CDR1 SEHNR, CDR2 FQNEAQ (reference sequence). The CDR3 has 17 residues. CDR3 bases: TGTGCCAGCAGCTCGGCCCGACTAGCGGTCTCCTACAATGAGCAGTTCTTC. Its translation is CASSSARLAVSYNEQFF.

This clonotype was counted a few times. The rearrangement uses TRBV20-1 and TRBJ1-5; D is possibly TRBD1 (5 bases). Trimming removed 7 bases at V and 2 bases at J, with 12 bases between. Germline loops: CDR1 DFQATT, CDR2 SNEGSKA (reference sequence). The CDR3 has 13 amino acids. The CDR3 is CSVGGDGNQPQHF. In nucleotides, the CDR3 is TGCAGTGTGGGAGGGGATGGCAATCAGCCCCAGCATTTT.

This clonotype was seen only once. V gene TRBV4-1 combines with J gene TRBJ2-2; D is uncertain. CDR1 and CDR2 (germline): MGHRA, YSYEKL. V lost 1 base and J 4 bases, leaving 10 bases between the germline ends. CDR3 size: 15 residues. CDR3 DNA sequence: TGCGCCAGCAGCCAAGGTTTGGCGCGCACCGGGGAGCTGTTTTTT. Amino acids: CASSQGLARTGELFF.

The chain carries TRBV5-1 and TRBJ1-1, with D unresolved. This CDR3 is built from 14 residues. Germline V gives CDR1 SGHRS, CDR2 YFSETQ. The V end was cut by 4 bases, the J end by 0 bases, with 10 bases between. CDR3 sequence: CASSEDLMNTEAFF. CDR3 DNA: TGCGCCAGCAGCGAAGATCTCATGAACACTGAAGCTTTCTTT. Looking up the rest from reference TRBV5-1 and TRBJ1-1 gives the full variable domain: KAGVTQTPRYLIKTRGQQVTLSCSPISGHRSVSWYQQTPGQGLQFLFEYFSETQRNKGNFPGRFSGRQFSNSRSEMNVSTLELGDSALYLCASSEDLMNTEAFFGQGTRLTVV.

CDR3 residues: CASSAWDRDGYTF. Written as DNA, the CDR3 is TGTGCCAGCAGTGCATGGGACAGGGATGGCTACACCTTC. This chain links TRBV27 with TRBJ1-2, with 9 bases matching TRBD1. This CDR3 comprises 13 residues. In germline, CDR1 is MNHEY, CDR2 SMNVEV (reference sequence). Trimming removed 5 bases from V and 6 bases from J; junction bases left unmatched: 4.

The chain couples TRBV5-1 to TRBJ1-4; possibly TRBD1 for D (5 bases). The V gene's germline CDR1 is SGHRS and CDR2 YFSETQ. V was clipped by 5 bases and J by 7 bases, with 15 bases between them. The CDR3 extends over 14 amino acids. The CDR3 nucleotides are TGCGCCAGCAGTTCCGGGAAGGGGAGTGAAAAACTGTTTTTT. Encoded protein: CASSSGKGSEKLFF.

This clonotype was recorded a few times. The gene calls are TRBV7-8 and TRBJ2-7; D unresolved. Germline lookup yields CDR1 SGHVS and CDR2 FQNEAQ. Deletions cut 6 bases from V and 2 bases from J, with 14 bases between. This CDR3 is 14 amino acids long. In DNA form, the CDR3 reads TGTGCCAGCAGTCCCCCGGTGGCCCCCTACGAGCAGTACTTC. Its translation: CASSPPVAPYEQYF.

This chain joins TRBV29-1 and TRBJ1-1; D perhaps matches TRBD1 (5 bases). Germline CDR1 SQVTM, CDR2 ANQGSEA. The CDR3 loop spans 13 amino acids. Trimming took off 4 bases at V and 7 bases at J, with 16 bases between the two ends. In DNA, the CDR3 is TGCAGCGTTGTTCCCCGGACACGGCTTGAAGCTTTCTTT. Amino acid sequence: CSVVPRTRLEAFF.

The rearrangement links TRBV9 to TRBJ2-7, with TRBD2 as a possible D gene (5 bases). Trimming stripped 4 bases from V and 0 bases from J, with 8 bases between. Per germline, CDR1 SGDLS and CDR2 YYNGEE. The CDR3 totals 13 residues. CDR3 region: CASSPSLSYEQYF. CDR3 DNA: TGTGCCAGCAGCCCTAGCCTCTCCTACGAGCAGTACTTC. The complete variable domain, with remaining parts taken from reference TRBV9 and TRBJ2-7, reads DSGVTQTPKHLITATGQRVTLRCSPRSGDLSVYWYQQSLDQGLQFLIQYYNGEERAKGNILERFSAQQFPDLHSELNLSSLELGDSALYFCASSPSLSYEQYFGPGTRLTVT.

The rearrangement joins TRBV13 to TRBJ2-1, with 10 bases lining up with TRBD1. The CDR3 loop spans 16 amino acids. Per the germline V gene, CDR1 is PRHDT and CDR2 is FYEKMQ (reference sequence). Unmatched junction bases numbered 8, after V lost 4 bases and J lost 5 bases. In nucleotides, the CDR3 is TGTGCCAGCAGCTCCCTATGGGACAGGGGCGACAATGAGCAGTTCTTC. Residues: CASSSLWDRGDNEQFF. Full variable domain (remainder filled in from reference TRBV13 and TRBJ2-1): AAGVIQSPRHLIKEKRETATLKCYPIPRHDTVYWYQQGPGQDPQFLISFYEKMQSDKGSIPDRFSAQQFSDYHSELNMSSLELGDSALYFCASSSLWDRGDNEQFFGPGTRLTVL.

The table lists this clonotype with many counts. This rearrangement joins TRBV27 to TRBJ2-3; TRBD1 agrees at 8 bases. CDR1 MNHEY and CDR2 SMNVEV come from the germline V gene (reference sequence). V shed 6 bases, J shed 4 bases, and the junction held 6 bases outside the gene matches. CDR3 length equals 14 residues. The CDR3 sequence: CASRIWTGSDTQYF. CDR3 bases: TGTGCCAGCAGAATTTGGACAGGGTCAGATACGCAGTATTTT.

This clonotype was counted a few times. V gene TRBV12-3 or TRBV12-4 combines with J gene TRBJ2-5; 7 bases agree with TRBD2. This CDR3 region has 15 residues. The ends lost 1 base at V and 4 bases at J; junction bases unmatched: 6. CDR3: CASSLDPAGTETQYF. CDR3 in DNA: TGTGCCAGCAGTTTAGATCCAGCGGGAACAGAGACCCAGTACTTC.

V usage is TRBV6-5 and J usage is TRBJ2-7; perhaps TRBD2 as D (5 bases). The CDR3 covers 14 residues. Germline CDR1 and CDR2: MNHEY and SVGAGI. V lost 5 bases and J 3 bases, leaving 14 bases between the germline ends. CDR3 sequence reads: CASSHTTGNYEQYF. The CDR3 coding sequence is TGTGCCAGCAGTCATACGACGGGAAACTACGAGCAGTACTTC.

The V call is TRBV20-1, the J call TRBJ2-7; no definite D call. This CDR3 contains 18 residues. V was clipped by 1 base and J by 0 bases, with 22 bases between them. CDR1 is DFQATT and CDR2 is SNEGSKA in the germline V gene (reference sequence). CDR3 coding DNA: TGCAGTGCTAGAGGGGATTCGTTGGCACGGACGGACTCCTACGAGCAGTACTTC. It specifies CSARGDSLARTDSYEQYF.

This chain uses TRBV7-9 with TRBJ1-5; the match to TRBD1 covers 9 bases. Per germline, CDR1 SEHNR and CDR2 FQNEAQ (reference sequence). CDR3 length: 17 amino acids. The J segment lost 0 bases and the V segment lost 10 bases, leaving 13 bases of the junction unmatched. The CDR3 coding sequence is TGTGCCATCTCGACGCCGGGACAGGGTAATAGCAATCAGCCCCAGCATTTT. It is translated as CAISTPGQGNSNQPQHF.

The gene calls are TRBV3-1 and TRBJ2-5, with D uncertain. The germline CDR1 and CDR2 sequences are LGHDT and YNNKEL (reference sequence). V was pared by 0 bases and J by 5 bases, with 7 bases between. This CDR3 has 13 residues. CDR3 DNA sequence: TGTGCCAGCAGCCAAGAATCGGTGGAGACCCAGTACTTC. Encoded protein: CASSQESVETQYF.

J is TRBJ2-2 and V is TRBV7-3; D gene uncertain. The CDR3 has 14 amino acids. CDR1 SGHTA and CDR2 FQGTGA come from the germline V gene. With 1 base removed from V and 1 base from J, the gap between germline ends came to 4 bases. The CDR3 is CASSLNQNTGELFF. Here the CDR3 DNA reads TGTGCCAGCAGCTTAAACCAGAACACCGGGGAGCTGTTTTTT.

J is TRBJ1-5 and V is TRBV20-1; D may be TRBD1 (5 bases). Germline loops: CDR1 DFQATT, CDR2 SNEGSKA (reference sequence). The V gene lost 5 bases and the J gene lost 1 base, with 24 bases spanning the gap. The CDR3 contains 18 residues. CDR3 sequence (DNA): TGCAGTGCTGCACAGAGCGGACATCCCGGCGAAAGCAATCAGCCCCAGCATTTT. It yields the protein CSAAQSGHPGESNQPQHF.